This T cell receptor delta chain was recorded in a study of γδ T cells in repeated Plasmodium falciparum infection. Turning to the study itself: Donors had four controlled P. falciparum NF54 infections over about 640 days. Malian repertoires were sampled cross-sectionally without transmission and longitudinally through febrile malaria.

Both TRG and TRD chains were sequenced from each sorted sample. TCRdb reanalyzed the multiplex PCR reads using CATT. Of tens of thousands of delta-chain clones listed, over 1.5% are singletons. Flow sorting of PBMC yielded separate Vgamma9/Vdelta2+ and Vdelta2-negative gammadelta T cell populations for bulk repertoire analysis. With respect to this clone: Its antigen remains unidentified. The protein given by TCRdb reflects a much larger clone and differs at residue 15 from this DNA's translation, likely from a read error; the protein shown is the DNA's translation.

Study findings and constraints: Waves of new clonotype selection appeared after repeated controlled infections in Vdelta2-negative, largely Vdelta1+, gammadelta T cells.

The CDR3 consists of 21 residues. Germline V lookup: CDR1 TSWWSYY, CDR2 QGS. The V gene end was trimmed by 3 bases and the J gene end by 0 bases; junction bases not matched to a gene: 18. The clonotype was recovered from a pool of human donors (malaria-infected and uninfected, not separated). Sequencing was done on a sample of gamma-delta T cells from blood. The rearrangement links TRDV1 to TRDJ1; 11 bases are shared with TRDD3. CDR3 amino acids: CALGEPNWGIESPGHTDKLIF. The CDR3 DNA reads TGTGCTCTTGGGGAGCCCAACTGGGGGATAGAGAGCCCAGGGCACACCGATAAACTCATCTTT.